A single sample is the source of the 6 T cell receptor beta chains below, sequenced in a study of T-cell reconstitution after alpha-beta-depleted transplantation in children. The TCRbeta library incorporated unique molecular identifiers. TCRdb itself ran the PCR reads through MiXCR, one entry per CDR3 protein. Found here are some 830,000 distinct CDR3 sequences, roughly 15% of them singletons; the top ten hold approximately 5%. The material was PBMCs, mostly from graft donor cells, obtained 360 days after TCRalphabeta/CD19-depleted stem cell transplant. Receptors originate from a male patient younger than 18 who had a stem cell transplant for acute lymphoblastic leukemia, so the T cells may come from the graft donor.

This rearrangement joins TRBV5-1 to TRBJ2-7; 8 bases line up with TRBD2. The CDR3 totals 17 residues. The ends lost 5 bases at V and 0 bases at J; junction bases unmatched: 13. Germline CDR1 reads SGHRS; CDR2 reads YFSETQ. The CDR3 nucleotides are TGCGCCAGCAGTTCCACCTATAGCGGGACCTACTCCTACGAGCAGTACTTC. This translates into CASSSTYSGTYSYEQYF.

This clonotype was recorded a few times. The V call is TRBV10-2, the J call TRBJ2-2, with no clear D. This CDR3 spans 15 amino acids. V was cut by 5 bases and J by 4 bases, with 14 bases left in between. Germline V gene lookup returns CDR1 WSHSY and CDR2 SAAADI. CDR3 protein: CASSPWVASTGELFF. In nucleotides, the CDR3 is TGCGCCAGCAGTCCTTGGGTAGCATCCACCGGGGAGCTGTTTTTT.

The chain links TRBV11-2 to TRBJ2-1; D gene uncertain. The V end lost 5 bases, the J end lost 0 bases, and 11 bases lay between the germline ends. The CDR3 length is 15 residues. CDR1 and CDR2 (germline): SGHAT, FQNNGV. CDR3 nucleotides: TGTGCCAGCAGCCTCATCCAAAGCTCCTACAATGAGCAGTTCTTC. It is translated as CASSLIQSSYNEQFF.

The CDR3 DNA follows: TGCGCCAGCAGCTGGTCTAGAGTTGGGCTGGCCCCTGACGAGCAGTACTTC. Its protein product is CASSWSRVGLAPDEQYF. The genes are TRBV5-1 and TRBJ2-7; D is uncertain. Trimming stripped 3 bases from V and 5 bases from J, with 24 bases between. CDR3 size: 17 residues. The germline gives CDR1 SGHRS, CDR2 YFSETQ.

This clonotype turned up a few times. A single base separates this from a much larger clone, so it may be a read error. The chain is built from TRBV4-1 and TRBJ2-3; D gene unclear. Trimming removed 3 bases at V and 2 bases at J, with 3 bases between. The CDR3 length is 12 residues. Germline V gives CDR1 MGHRA, CDR2 YSYEKL. The CDR3 region is CASSQATDTQYF. CDR3 sequence (DNA): TGCGCCAGCAGCCAGGCCACAGATACGCAGTATTTT.

This rearrangement joins TRBV5-1 to TRBJ2-1; 7 bases match TRBD2. V trimming: 0 bases; J trimming: 4 bases; junction bases outside the gene matches: 7. The CDR3 length is 16 residues. CDR1 and CDR2 (germline): SGHRS, YFSETQ. The CDR3 region is CASSLVASGLYNEQFF. The CDR3, as DNA: TGCGCCAGCAGCTTGGTCGCTAGCGGCCTTTACAATGAGCAGTTCTTC.